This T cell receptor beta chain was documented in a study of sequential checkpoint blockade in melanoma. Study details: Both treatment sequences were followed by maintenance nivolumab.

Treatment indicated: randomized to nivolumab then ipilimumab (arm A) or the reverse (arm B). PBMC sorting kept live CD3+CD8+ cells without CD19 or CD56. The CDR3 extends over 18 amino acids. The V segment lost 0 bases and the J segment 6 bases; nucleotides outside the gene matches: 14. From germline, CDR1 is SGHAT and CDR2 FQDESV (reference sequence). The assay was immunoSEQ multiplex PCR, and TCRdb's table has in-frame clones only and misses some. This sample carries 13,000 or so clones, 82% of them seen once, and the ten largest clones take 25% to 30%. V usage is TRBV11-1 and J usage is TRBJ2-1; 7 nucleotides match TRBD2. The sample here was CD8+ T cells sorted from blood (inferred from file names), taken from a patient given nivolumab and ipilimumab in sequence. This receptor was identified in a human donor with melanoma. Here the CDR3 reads CASSLAVPLADRVNEQFF. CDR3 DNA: TGTGCCAGCAGCTTAGCGGTCCCGCTAGCGGATAGGGTCAATGAGCAGTTCTTC.